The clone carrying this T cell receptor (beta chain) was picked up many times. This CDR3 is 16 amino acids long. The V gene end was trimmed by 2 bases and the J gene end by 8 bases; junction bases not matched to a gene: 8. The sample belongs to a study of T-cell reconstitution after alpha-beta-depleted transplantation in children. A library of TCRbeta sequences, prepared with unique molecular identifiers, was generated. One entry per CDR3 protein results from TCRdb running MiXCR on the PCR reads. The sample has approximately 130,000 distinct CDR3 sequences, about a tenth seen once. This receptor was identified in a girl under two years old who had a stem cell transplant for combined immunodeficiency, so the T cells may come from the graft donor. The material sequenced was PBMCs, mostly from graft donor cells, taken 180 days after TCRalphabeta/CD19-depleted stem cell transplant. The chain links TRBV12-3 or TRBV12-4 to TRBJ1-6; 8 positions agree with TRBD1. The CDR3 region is CASSLSPTGVYSPLHF. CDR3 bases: TGTGCCAGCAGTTTAAGTCCGACAGGGGTTTATTCACCCCTCCACTTT.